This T cell receptor beta chain was profiled in a study of blood T cells in healthy people across ages. Study background: Per every two T cells, about one barcoded beta molecule was captured by template switching.

Trimming left V 6 bases short and J 5 bases short, with 13 bases between. CDR3 size: 12 residues. The germline V gene has CDR1 DFQATT and CDR2 SNEGSKA (reference sequence). Then a second PCR, running about 7 to 11 cycles, was carried out with a sample-barcoded 5' primer and a J-beta primer mix. MiXCR, run by TCRdb on the 5' RACE reads, gives a single entry per CDR3 protein. The data contain hundreds of thousands of distinct CDR3 sequences, 45% to 50% of them singletons. The receptor was derived from a woman aged 60-70 years in good health. The sample comprised blood. The chain carries TRBV20-1 and TRBJ2-5; TRBD1 might be the D (5 bases). CDR3 sequence: CSADQGEETQYF. The CDR3 region has the DNA TGCAGTGCCGATCAGGGTGAGGAGACCCAGTACTTC.